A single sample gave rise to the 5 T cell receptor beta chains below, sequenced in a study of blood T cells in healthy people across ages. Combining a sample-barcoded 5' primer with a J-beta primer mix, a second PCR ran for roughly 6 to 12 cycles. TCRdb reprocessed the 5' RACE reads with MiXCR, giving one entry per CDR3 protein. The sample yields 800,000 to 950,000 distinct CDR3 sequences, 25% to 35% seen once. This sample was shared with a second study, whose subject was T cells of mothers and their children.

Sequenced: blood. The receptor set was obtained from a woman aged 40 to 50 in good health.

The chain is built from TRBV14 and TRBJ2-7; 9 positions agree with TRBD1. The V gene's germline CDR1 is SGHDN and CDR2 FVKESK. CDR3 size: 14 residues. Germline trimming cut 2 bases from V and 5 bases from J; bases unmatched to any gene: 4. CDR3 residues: CASSQRDRVHEQYF. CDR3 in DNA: TGTGCCAGCAGCCAAAGGGACAGGGTGCACGAGCAGTACTTC.

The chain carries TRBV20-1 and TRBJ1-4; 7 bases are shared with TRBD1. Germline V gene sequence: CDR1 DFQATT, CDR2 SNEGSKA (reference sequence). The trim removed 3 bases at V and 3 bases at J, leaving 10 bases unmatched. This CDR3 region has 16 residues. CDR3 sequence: CSASVAGGRANEKLFF. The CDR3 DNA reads TGCAGTGCTAGCGTGGCAGGGGGAAGAGCTAATGAAAAACTGTTTTTT.

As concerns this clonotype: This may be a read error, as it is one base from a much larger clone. In DNA, the CDR3 is TGTGCCAGCAGTCCCCTCAGTCCAGATACGCAGTATTTT. It specifies CASSPLSPDTQYF. The gene calls are TRBV12-3 or TRBV12-4 and TRBJ2-3, with D unresolved. The germline V and J ends were trimmed by 5 bases and 4 bases, with 10 bases remaining between them. The CDR3 covers 13 residues.

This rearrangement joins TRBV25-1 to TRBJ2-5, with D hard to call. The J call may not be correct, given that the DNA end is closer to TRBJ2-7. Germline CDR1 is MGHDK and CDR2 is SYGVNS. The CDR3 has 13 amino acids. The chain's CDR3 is CASSEFRYDEQYF. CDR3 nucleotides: TGTGCCAGCAGTGAATTCAGGTACGACGAGCAGTACTTC.

The CDR3 nucleotides are TGCGCCAGCAGCCGGGATGGAGCAGGGGGCATGAACACTGAAGCTTTCTTT. Its translation: CASSRDGAGGMNTEAFF. This chain links TRBV5-1 with TRBJ1-1; 8 bases agree with TRBD1. J was trimmed by 0 bases and V by 4 bases; bases with no gene match: 11. The germline gives CDR1 SGHRS, CDR2 YFSETQ. The CDR3 totals 17 residues.